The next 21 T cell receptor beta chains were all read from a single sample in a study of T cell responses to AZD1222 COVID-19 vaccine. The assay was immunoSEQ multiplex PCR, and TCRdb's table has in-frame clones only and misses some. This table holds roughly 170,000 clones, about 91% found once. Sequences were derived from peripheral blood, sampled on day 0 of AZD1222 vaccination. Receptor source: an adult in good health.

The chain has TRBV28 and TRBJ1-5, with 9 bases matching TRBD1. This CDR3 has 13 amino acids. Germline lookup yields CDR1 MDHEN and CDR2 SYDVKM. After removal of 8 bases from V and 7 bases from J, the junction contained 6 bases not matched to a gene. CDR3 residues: CASRDRDVQPQHF. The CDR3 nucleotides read TGTGCCAGCCGGGACAGGGACGTCCAGCCCCAGCATTTT.

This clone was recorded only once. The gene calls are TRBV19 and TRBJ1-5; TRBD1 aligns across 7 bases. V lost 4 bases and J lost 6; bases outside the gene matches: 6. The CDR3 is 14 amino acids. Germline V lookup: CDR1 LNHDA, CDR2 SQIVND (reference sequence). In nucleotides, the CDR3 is TGTGCCAGTAGTAGCGACAGGGTCCCTCAGCCCCAGCATTTT. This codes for CASSSDRVPQPQHF.

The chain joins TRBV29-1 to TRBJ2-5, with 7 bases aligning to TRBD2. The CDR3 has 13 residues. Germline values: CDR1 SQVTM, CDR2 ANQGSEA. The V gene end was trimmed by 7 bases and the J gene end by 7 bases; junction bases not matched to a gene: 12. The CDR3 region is CSAGLVLLRTQYF. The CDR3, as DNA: TGCAGCGCTGGACTAGTTTTGCTTAGGACCCAGTACTTC.

The CDR3 spells CASSSTSGRDTGELFF. The CDR3 nucleotides are TGTGCCAGCAGCTCCACTAGCGGGAGGGATACCGGGGAGCTGTTTTTT. The chain carries TRBV13 and TRBJ2-2; 13 nucleotides align to TRBD2. The CDR3 has 16 residues. V was pared by 4 bases and J by 5 bases, with 4 bases of the junction left unmatched. CDR1 PRHDT and CDR2 FYEKMQ come from the germline V gene (reference sequence).

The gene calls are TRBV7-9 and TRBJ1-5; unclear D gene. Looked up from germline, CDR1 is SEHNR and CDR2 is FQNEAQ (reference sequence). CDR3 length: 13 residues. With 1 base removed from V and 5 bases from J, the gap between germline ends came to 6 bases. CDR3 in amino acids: CASSLVLDQPQHF. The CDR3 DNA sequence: TGTGCCAGCAGCTTAGTTTTGGATCAGCCCCAGCATTTT.

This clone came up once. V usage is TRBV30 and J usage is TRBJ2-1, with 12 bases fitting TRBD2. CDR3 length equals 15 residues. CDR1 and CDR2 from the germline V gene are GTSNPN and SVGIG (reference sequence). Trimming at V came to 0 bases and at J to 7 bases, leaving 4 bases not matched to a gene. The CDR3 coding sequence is TGTGCCTGGAGTGTACCTAGCGGGAGGGTAAATGAGCAGTTCTTC. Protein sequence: CAWSVPSGRVNEQFF.

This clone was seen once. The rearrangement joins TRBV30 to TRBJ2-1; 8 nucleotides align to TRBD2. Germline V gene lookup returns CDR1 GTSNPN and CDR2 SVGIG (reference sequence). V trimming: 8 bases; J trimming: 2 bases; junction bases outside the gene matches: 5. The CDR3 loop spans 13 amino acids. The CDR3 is CARSGGTYNEQFF. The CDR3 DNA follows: TGTGCCCGAAGCGGGGGCACCTACAATGAGCAGTTCTTC.

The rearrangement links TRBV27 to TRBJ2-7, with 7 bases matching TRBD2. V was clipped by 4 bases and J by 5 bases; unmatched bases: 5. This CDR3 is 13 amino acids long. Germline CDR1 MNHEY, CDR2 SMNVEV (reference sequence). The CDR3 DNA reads TGTGCCAGCAGTTATGCGGGAGACAACGAGCAGTACTTC. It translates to CASSYAGDNEQYF.

The CDR3 coding sequence is TGTGCCAGCAGCCCATCAGGGGGGAACTATGGCTACACCTTC. This encodes CASSPSGGNYGYTF. The J gene is TRBJ1-2, the V gene TRBV3-1 (or the pseudogene TRBV3-2), with TRBD1 identical over 7 bases. Germline assignment: CDR1 LGHDT and CDR2 YNNKEL (reference sequence). The junction had 4 bases not matched to a gene; V was cut back by 4 bases and J by 2 bases. This CDR3 region has 14 residues.

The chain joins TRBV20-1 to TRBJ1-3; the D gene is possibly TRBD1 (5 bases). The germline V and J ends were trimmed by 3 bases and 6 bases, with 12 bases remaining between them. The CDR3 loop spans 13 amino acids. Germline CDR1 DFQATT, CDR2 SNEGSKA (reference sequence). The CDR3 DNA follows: TGCAGTGCTAGTTACGGGGCGGAAAACACCATATATTTT. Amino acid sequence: CSASYGAENTIYF.

Here the CDR3 DNA reads TGTGCCAGCAGTCCCAACTACGAGCAGTACTTC. Amino acid sequence: CASSPNYEQYF. This sequence joins TRBV2 and TRBJ2-7; the D is unclear. CDR3 length: 11 amino acids. Germline V lookup: CDR1 SNHLY, CDR2 FYNNEI. Trimming shortened V by 5 bases and J by 3 bases, and 5 bases separated the two germline ends.

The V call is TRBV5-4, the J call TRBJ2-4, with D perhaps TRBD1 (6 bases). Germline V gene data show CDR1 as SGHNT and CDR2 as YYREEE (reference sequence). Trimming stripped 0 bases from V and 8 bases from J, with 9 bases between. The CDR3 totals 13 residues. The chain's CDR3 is CASSLGQVDIQYF. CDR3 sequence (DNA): TGTGCCAGCAGCTTGGGACAGGTGGACATTCAGTACTTC.

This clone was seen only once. The CDR3 sequence: CASSRTSGSGNEQFF. The CDR3 region has the DNA TGCGCCAGCAGCAGGACTAGCGGGAGTGGGAATGAGCAGTTCTTC. This chain uses TRBV5-1 with TRBJ2-1; 13 bases are shared with TRBD2. V lost 4 bases and J lost 7; bases outside the gene matches: 5. Germline V gives CDR1 SGHRS, CDR2 YFSETQ. The length of the CDR3 is 15 residues. Together with reference TRBV5-1 and TRBJ2-1, the CDR3 gives the full variable domain: KAGVTQTPRYLIKTRGQQVTLSCSPISGHRSVSWYQQTPGQGLQFLFEYFSETQRNKGNFPGRFSGRQFSNSRSEMNVSTLELGDSALYLCASSRTSGSGNEQFFGPGTRLTVL.

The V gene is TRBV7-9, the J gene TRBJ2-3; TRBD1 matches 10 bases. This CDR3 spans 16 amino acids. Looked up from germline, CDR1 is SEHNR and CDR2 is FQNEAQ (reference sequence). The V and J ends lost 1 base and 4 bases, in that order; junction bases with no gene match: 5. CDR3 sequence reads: CASSLGGQGFPDTQYF. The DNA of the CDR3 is TGTGCCAGCAGCTTAGGGGGACAGGGGTTTCCAGATACGCAGTATTTT.

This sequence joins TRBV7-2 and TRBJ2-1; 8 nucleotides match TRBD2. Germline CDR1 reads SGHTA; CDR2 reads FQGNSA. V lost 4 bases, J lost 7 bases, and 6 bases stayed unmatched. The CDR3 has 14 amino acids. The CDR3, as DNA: TGTGCCAGCAGCTACCGGGGGGGCCGGAATGAGCAGTTCTTC. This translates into CASSYRGGRNEQFF.

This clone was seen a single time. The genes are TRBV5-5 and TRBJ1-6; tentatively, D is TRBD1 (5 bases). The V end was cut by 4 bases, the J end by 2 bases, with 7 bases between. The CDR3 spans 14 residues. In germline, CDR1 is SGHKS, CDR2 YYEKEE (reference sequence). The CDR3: CASSGGTYNSPLHF. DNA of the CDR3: TGTGCCAGCAGCGGGGGGACCTATAATTCACCCCTCCACTTT.

The CDR3 here is CASRPRAINTEAFF. In nucleotides, the CDR3 is TGTGCCAGTAGACCGCGGGCAATCAACACTGAAGCTTTCTTT. The chain joins TRBV19 to TRBJ1-1; unclear D gene. CDR1 and CDR2 from the germline V gene are LNHDA and SQIVND (reference sequence). Trimming took 6 bases from V and 2 from J, leaving 13 bases between them. The CDR3 has 14 residues.

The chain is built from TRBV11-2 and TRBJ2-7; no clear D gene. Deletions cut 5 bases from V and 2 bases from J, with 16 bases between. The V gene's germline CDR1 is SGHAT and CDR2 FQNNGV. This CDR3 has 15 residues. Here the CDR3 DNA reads TGTGCCAGCAGCCATTACCGTGGAGCTGCCTACGAGCAGTACTTC. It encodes CASSHYRGAAYEQYF.

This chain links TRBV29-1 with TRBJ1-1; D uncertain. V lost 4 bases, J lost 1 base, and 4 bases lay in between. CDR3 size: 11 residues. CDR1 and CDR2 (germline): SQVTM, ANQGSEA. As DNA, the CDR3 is TGCAGCGTTGGGGCGAACACTGAAGCTTTCTTT. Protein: CSVGANTEAFF.

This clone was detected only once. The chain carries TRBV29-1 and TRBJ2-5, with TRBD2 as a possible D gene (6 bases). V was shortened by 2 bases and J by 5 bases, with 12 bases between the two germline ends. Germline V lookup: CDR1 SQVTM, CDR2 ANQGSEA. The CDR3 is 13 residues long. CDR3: CSVEPRDFETQYF. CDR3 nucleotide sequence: TGCAGCGTTGAACCCAGGGACTTCGAGACCCAGTACTTC.

The CDR3 nucleotides are TGTGCCAGCAGCGGGGTAGCGAGATCAGGGAGGGAACGCTACGAGCAGTACTTC. The encoded protein is CASSGVARSGRERYEQYF. The chain couples TRBV11-2 to TRBJ2-7, with 7 bases identical to TRBD2. Germline V CDR1 and CDR2: SGHAT, FQNNGV. Trimming at V came to 5 bases and at J to 3 bases, leaving 19 bases not matched to a gene. This CDR3 has 18 residues. The variable domain in full, with the rest retrieved from reference TRBV11-2 and TRBJ2-7, is EAGVAQSPRYKIIEKRQSVAFWCNPISGHATLYWYQQILGQGPKLLIQFQNNGVVDDSQLPKDRFSAERLKGVDSTLKIQPAKLEDSAVYLCASSGVARSGRERYEQYFGPGTRLTVT.